Listed here are 5 T cell receptor beta chains from one sample, sequenced in a study of T cells in narcolepsy. The protocol was immunoSEQ multiplex PCR, while the TCRdb copy is restricted to in-frame clones and leaves out a portion. The table shows over 25,000 clones, with about four fifths occurring only once. Sample: memory (CD45RA-) CD4+ T cells from blood. These receptor sequences come from a human donor in good health.

This clone came up a few times. The chain links TRBV7-9 to TRBJ1-1; D gene uncertain. Germline V CDR1 and CDR2: SEHNR, FQNEAQ (reference sequence). V was clipped by 0 bases and J by 0 bases, with 17 bases between them. CDR3 length: 18 residues. Written as DNA, the CDR3 is TGTGCCAGCAGCTTAGCGCGAAGGGTCCGAACTATGAACACTGAAGCTTTCTTT. Encoded protein: CASSLARRVRTMNTEAFF. The variable domain in full, completed from reference TRBV7-9 and TRBJ1-1, reads DTGVSQNPRHKITKRGQNVTFRCDPISEHNRLYWYRQTLGQGPEFLTYFQNEAQLEKSRLLSDRFSAERPKGSFSTLEIQRTEQGDSAMYLCASSLARRVRTMNTEAFFGQGTRLTVV.

V gene TRBV6-6 combines with J gene TRBJ2-7; D is possibly TRBD2 (5 bases). Per the germline V gene, CDR1 is MNHNY and CDR2 is SVGAGI (reference sequence). The CDR3 is 13 amino acids. Trimming left V 2 bases short and J 1 base short, with 6 bases between. The CDR3 region is CASSYGGSYEQYF. The CDR3 DNA follows: TGTGCCAGCAGTTACGGCGGGTCCTACGAGCAGTACTTC.

This chain uses TRBV4-1 with TRBJ2-2; weak D call: TRBD2 (5 bases). The CDR3 sequence is 15 residues long. Looked up from germline, CDR1 is MGHRA and CDR2 is YSYEKL. The V and J ends lost 4 bases and 4 bases respectively, with 13 bases between them. The DNA for the CDR3 is TGCGCCAGCAGCCCCCTTGCCCGGGGCACCGGGGAGCTGTTTTTT. It yields the protein CASSPLARGTGELFF.

V usage is TRBV27 and J usage is TRBJ1-5; a weak D match, TRBD1 (6 bases). The CDR3 sequence is 15 residues long. V lost 5 bases and J 11 bases, leaving 22 bases between the germline ends. Germline V gives CDR1 MNHEY, CDR2 SMNVEV (reference sequence). CDR3 nucleotides: TGTGCCAGCAGTCTCGAGTGGGGGGCGCAAATAGCCCAGCATTTT. It is translated as CASSLEWGAQIAQHF.

This clone is judged medium-sized (0.01 to 0.1%). J is TRBJ1-4 and V is TRBV7-9; the D gene is possibly TRBD1 (5 bases). Trimming took 6 bases from V and 8 from J, leaving 19 bases between them. The CDR3 sequence is 15 residues long. The germline CDR1 and CDR2 sequences are SEHNR and FQNEAQ (reference sequence). CDR3 loop: CASREQDGVGEKLFF. The CDR3 DNA sequence: TGTGCCAGCAGGGAACAGGACGGCGTTGGGGAAAAACTGTTTTTT.